One and the same sample provided the 20 T cell receptor beta chains below, sequenced in a study of T cells in Graves' hyperthyroidism and ophthalmopathy. Regions amplified from RNA transcripts were the TCR beta CDR3 regions. The TCR CDR3 first-round RT-PCR relied on the HTBI primer set. TCRdb re-analysed the multiplex PCR reads in MiXCR, keeping a single row per CDR3 protein. The table includes 600,000 to 850,000 distinct CDR3 sequences, around 20% detected once. Material for sequencing was blood. Receptors originate from a woman aged 45-60 years with Graves' hyperthyroidism that later progressed to Graves' ophthalmopathy.

This clonotype was detected ten times or more. The rearrangement joins TRBV30 to TRBJ2-5; D might be TRBD1 or TRBD2, each matching 5 bases. The CDR3 sequence is 13 residues long. V lost 0 bases to trimming and J lost 5 bases, with 10 bases between them. CDR1 and CDR2 (germline): GTSNPN, SVGIG (reference sequence). The CDR3 sequence is CAWSVKRGETQYF. Here the CDR3 DNA reads TGTGCCTGGAGTGTAAAGAGGGGCGAGACCCAGTACTTC.

This clonotype was observed many times. V is TRBV11-2 and J is TRBJ2-2; no reliable D call. Deletions cut 7 bases from V and 7 bases from J, with 10 bases between. The germline V gene has CDR1 SGHAT and CDR2 FQNNGV. CDR3 size: 12 residues. The CDR3 bases are TGTGCCAGCATCGGAGATCGCGGGGAGCTGTTTTTT. It is translated as CASIGDRGELFF. Combining the CDR3 with reference TRBV11-2 and TRBJ2-2 gives the whole variable domain EAGVAQSPRYKIIEKRQSVAFWCNPISGHATLYWYQQILGQGPKLLIQFQNNGVVDDSQLPKDRFSAERLKGVDSTLKIQPAKLEDSAVYLCASIGDRGELFFGEGSRLTVL.

Only a few counts were recorded for this clonotype. The chain carries TRBV20-1 and TRBJ2-1; 15 bases fit TRBD2. This CDR3 contains 16 residues. The germline gives CDR1 DFQATT, CDR2 SNEGSKA (reference sequence). The V gene end was trimmed by 2 bases and the J gene end by 7 bases; junction bases not matched to a gene: 6. The CDR3 spells CSARPGTSGGSNEQFF. The CDR3 bases are TGCAGTGCTAGACCCGGGACTAGCGGGGGGTCAAATGAGCAGTTCTTC.

V usage is TRBV6-1 and J usage is TRBJ2-7; unclear D gene. This CDR3 region has 13 residues. V was clipped by 0 bases and J by 6 bases, with 9 bases between them. Germline V gives CDR1 MNHNS, CDR2 SASEGT. The CDR3 DNA reads TGTGCCAGCAGTGAAGCGCTTCGGGCCGAGCAGTACTTC. Protein: CASSEALRAEQYF.

The gene calls are TRBV25-1 and TRBJ1-2; D is perhaps TRBD1 (5 bases). The germline CDR1 and CDR2 sequences are MGHDK and SYGVNS. V was shortened by 7 bases and J by 5 bases, with 17 bases between the two germline ends. There are 14 residues in the CDR3. CDR3 amino acids: CASNAGTEIYGYTF. In nucleotides, the CDR3 is TGTGCCAGCAACGCCGGGACGGAGATTTATGGCTACACCTTC.

Ten or more counts support this clonotype. The chain combines TRBV30 with TRBJ1-2; D is unclear. The germline gives CDR1 GTSNPN, CDR2 SVGIG (reference sequence). V dropped 0 bases and J dropped 8 bases, with 13 bases sitting between them. The CDR3 spans 13 residues. The CDR3 loop reads CAWSVLEPSGYTF. CDR3 nucleotides: TGTGCCTGGAGTGTACTGGAACCCTCCGGCTACACCTTC.

Many counts were recorded for this clonotype. This rearrangement joins TRBV6-1 to TRBJ2-5, with a weak D call TRBD1 (6 bases). This CDR3 comprises 15 residues. The germline V gene encodes CDR1 MNHNS and CDR2 SASEGT. Trimming removed 2 bases from V and 1 base from J, with 11 bases in between. The CDR3 sequence: CASSEWGTIQETQYF. The CDR3 nucleotides are TGTGCCAGCAGTGAATGGGGGACAATCCAAGAGACCCAGTACTTC.

The rearrangement links TRBV5-1 to TRBJ2-2; D possibly corresponds to TRBD1 (6 bases). Trimming pared 4 bases from V and 5 bases from J, leaving 15 bases between. The germline gives CDR1 SGHRS, CDR2 YFSETQ. This CDR3 is built from 15 residues. Here the CDR3 DNA reads TGCGCCAGCAGCCCGGACAGTTTTCGTACCGGGGAGCTGTTTTTT. It yields the protein CASSPDSFRTGELFF.

On this clonotype itself: A much larger clone sits a single nucleotide away, making a read error possible. This rearrangement joins TRBV5-5 to TRBJ2-5, with 7 bases identical to TRBD2. CDR1 and CDR2 from the germline V gene are SGHKS and YYEKEE (reference sequence). V was pared by 4 bases and J by 1 base, with 10 bases of the junction left unmatched. The CDR3 consists of 16 residues. The CDR3 region has the DNA TGTGCCAGCAGCAGAGGGACTACCTGGGCCCAAGAGACCCAGTACTTC. It translates to CASSRGTTWAQETQYF.

The sample holds many counts of this clonotype. The V gene is TRBV12-3 or TRBV12-4, the J gene TRBJ1-6; 10 bases line up with TRBD1. V lost 6 bases to trimming and J lost 9 bases; unmatched junction nucleotides: 8. This CDR3 spans 15 amino acids. CDR3: CASSLGDRGSSPLHF. In DNA form, the CDR3 reads TGTGCCAGCAGCCTAGGGGACAGGGGCAGTTCACCCCTCCACTTT.

This clonotype was detected only a few times. The chain links TRBV3-1 to TRBJ2-1, with D possibly being TRBD2 (6 bases). The DNA end is a closer match to TRBJ2-7, so the J assignment may be wrong. Germline loops: CDR1 LGHDT, CDR2 YNNKEL (reference sequence). This CDR3 spans 13 amino acids. DNA of the CDR3: TGTGCCAGCAGCCCGGAGACTAGGAGTGAGCAGTACTTC. It yields the protein CASSPETRSEQYF.

The chain joins TRBV2 to TRBJ1-1; 8 bases fit TRBD1. This CDR3 is built from 14 residues. Trimming removed 6 bases from V and 4 bases from J; junction bases left unmatched: 7. Germline CDR1 SNHLY, CDR2 FYNNEI. The CDR3 DNA sequence: TGTGCCAGCAGAGATACTACAGGGGGCACTGAAGCTTTCTTT. Residues: CASRDTTGGTEAFF.

This chain uses TRBV7-8 with TRBJ1-5; the D gene is possibly TRBD1 (5 bases). The germline V gene has CDR1 SGHVS and CDR2 FQNEAQ. Trimming cost V 5 bases and J 3 bases, with 14 bases left between them. The length of the CDR3 is 15 residues. The DNA for the CDR3 is TGTGCCAGCAGCGTTAGGGGATTCTACAATCAGCCCCAGCATTTT. Translating gives CASSVRGFYNQPQHF.

The V call is TRBV27, the J call TRBJ1-4; TRBD1 matches at 8 bases. CDR3 length: 15 amino acids. CDR1 and CDR2 from the germline V gene are MNHEY and SMNVEV (reference sequence). The V gene end was trimmed by 2 bases and the J gene end by 3 bases; junction bases not matched to a gene: 2. The CDR3 sequence: CASSLRTGSNEKLFF. DNA of the CDR3: TGTGCCAGCAGTTTAAGGACAGGGTCTAATGAAAAACTGTTTTTT.

This clonotype was recorded at least ten times. The rearrangement uses TRBV3-1 and TRBJ1-1; D is uncertain. The CDR3 totals 14 residues. Germline assignment: CDR1 LGHDT and CDR2 YNNKEL (reference sequence). The V end was cut by 0 bases, the J end by 1 base, with 6 bases between. This CDR3 reads CASSQDWRNTEAFF. The CDR3 DNA is TGTGCCAGCAGCCAAGATTGGCGGAACACTGAAGCTTTCTTT.

The chain joins TRBV7-9 to TRBJ1-3; 7 bases map to TRBD1. Germline V gene sequence: CDR1 SEHNR, CDR2 FQNEAQ (reference sequence). CDR3 length equals 16 residues. The V and J ends lost 4 bases and 1 base, in that order; junction bases with no gene match: 7. This chain's CDR3 is CASSSGQVSSGNTIYF. The CDR3 DNA follows: TGTGCCAGCAGCTCTGGACAGGTCTCTTCTGGAAACACCATATATTTT.

The CDR3 DNA follows: TGCAGTGCTAGAGATCCCGGGAGTTTGCGGGCGAGCTCCTATAATTCACCCCTCCACTTT. Residues: CSARDPGSLRASSYNSPLHF. The chain combines TRBV20-1 with TRBJ1-6; D is unclear. This CDR3 has 20 amino acids. Trimming stripped 0 bases from V and 0 bases from J, with 21 bases between. CDR1 is DFQATT and CDR2 is SNEGSKA in the germline V gene (reference sequence).

In this sample, this clonotype turned up a few times. Since a much larger clone is just one base distant, this may be a read error. CDR3 in amino acids: CASSDGTGTDTQYF. The DNA of the CDR3 is TGTGCCAGCAGCGACGGGACAGGTACAGATACGCAGTATTTT. The chain links TRBV3-1 to TRBJ2-3; TRBD1 matches at 8 bases. The CDR3 sequence is 14 residues long. Germline values: CDR1 LGHDT, CDR2 YNNKEL (reference sequence). The junction had 4 bases not matched to a gene; V was cut back by 5 bases and J by 3 bases.

The V and J genes are TRBV7-2 and TRBJ2-2, with D hard to call. The CDR3 is 14 residues long. Looked up from germline, CDR1 is SGHTA and CDR2 is FQGNSA. Trimming took off 7 bases at V and 1 base at J, with 10 bases between the two ends. CDR3 nucleotide sequence: TGTGCCAGCAACTTTGTGCTGAACACCGGGGAGCTGTTTTTT. Translating it yields CASNFVLNTGELFF.

The chain carries TRBV2 and TRBJ1-5; D possibly corresponds to TRBD1 (5 bases). The CDR3 length is 14 residues. Germline V gene sequence: CDR1 SNHLY, CDR2 FYNNEI. Trimming shortened V by 5 bases and J by 9 bases, and 17 bases separated the two germline ends. CDR3 nucleotide sequence: TGTGCCAGCAGTACTCAGGGAAAGGGCCGGCCCCAGCATTTT. As protein: CASSTQGKGRPQHF.